This is a list of T cell receptor beta chains from one sample in a study of cytomegalovirus exposure and HLA in healthy donors. The repertoire was sequenced with immunoSEQ multiplex PCR; TCRdb's copy has only in-frame clones and lacks some. The table has around 150,000 clones, roughly 70% seen once. The sample taken for sequencing was PBMCs. The source is a woman in her 40s in good health and CMV-seropositive. Both conserved end residues are trimmed from each CDR3.

V	J	CDR3
TRBV29-1	TRBJ2-3	SVVAGAVGTQY
TRBV6-1	TRBJ1-2	ASSFDRGTERGYT
TRBV4-1	TRBJ2-3	ASSQRGSGTDTQY
TRBV7-3	TRBJ2-5	ASSLGWQETQY
TRBV5-4	TRBJ2-3	ASSFGLAGGPDTQY
TRBV19	TRBJ2-5	ASSIVRTSGIQETQY
TRBV30	TRBJ1-1	ARLAGRGGLGTEAF
TRBV6-5	TRBJ2-5	ASSYSTQGVGTQY
TRBV6-1	TRBJ2-5	ASSPTGPSQETQY
TRBV10-3	TRBJ2-7	AISDGNTYEQY
TRBV18	TRBJ2-7	ASSPTILAGTYEQY
TRBV29-1	TRBJ2-7	SVVLGETGLN
TRBV10-3	TRBJ2-1	AISPRRAGENGEQF
TRBV7-8	TRBJ2-7	ASSLRTGVTYEQY
TRBV2	TRBJ2-4	ASSYGTDFQY
TRBV28	TRBJ1-4	ASAGGPVEKLF
TRBV19	TRBJ1-5	ASRGEVRNQPQH
TRBV2	TRBJ1-5	ASRWDRDGNQPQN
TRBV28	TRBJ1-1	ASSSREDTEAF
TRBV5-6	TRBJ2-7	ASSARTSGRSRYEQY
TRBV4-3	TRBJ2-1	ASSQDPARGADYNEQF
TRBV4-1	TRBJ1-5	ASSQDGTGVQPQH
TRBV7-9	TRBJ2-3	ASSFAGTRADTQY
TRBV29-1	TRBJ2-1	SVELADYNEQF